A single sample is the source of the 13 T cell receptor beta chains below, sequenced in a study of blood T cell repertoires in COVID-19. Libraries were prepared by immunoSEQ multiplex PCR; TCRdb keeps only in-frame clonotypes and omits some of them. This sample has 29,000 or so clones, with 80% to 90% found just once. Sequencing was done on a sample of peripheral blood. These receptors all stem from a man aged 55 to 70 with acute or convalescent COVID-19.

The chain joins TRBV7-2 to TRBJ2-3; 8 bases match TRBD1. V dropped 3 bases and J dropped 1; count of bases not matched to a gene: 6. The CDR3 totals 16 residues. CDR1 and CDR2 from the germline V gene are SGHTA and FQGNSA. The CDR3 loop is CASSFDRGGGTDTQYF. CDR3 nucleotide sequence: TGTGCCAGCAGCTTTGACAGGGGCGGAGGCACAGATACGCAGTATTTT.

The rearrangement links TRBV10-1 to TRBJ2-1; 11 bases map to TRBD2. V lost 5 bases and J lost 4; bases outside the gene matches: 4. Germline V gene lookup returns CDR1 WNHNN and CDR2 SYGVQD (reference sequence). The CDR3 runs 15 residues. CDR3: CASSQTSGGYNEQFF. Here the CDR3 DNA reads TGCGCCAGCAGTCAAACTAGCGGGGGATACAATGAGCAGTTCTTC.

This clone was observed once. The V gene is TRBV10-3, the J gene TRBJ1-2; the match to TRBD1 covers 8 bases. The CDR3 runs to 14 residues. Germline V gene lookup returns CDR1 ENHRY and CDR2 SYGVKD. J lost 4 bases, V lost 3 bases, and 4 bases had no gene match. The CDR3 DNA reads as TGTGCCATCAGTGAAGGACAGGGTGGCTATGGCTACACCTTC. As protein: CAISEGQGGYGYTF.

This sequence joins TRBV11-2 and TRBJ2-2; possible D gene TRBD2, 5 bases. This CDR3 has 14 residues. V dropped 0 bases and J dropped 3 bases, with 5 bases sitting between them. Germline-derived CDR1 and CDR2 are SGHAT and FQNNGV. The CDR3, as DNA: TGTGCCAGCAGCTTAGAGAGGGACACCGGGGAGCTGTTTTTT. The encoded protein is CASSLERDTGELFF.

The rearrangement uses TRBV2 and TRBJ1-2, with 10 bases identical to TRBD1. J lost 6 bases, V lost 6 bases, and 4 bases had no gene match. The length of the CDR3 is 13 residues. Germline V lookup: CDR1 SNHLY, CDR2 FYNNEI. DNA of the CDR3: TGTGCCAGCAGCCCGACAGGGGGCGATGGCTACACCTTC. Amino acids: CASSPTGGDGYTF.

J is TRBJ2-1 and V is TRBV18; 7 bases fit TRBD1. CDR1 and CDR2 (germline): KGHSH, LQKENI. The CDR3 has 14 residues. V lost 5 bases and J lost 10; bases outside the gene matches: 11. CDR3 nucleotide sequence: TGTGCCAGCTCAACTAGACAGGGATCGGGGGAGCAGTTCTTC. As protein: CASSTRQGSGEQFF.

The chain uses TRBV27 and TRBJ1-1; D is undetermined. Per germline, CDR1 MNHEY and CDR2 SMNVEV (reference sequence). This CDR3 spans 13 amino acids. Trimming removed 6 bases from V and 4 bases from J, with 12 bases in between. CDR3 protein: CASRWRAGTEAFF. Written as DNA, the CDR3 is TGTGCCAGCAGGTGGCGGGCAGGCACTGAAGCTTTCTTT.

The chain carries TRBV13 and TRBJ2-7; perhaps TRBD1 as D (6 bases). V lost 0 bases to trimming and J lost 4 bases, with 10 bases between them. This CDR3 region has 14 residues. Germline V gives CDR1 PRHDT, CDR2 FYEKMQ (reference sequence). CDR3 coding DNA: TGTGCCAGCAGCTTAGGGGGGGCAGGGTACGAGCAGTACTTC. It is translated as CASSLGGAGYEQYF.

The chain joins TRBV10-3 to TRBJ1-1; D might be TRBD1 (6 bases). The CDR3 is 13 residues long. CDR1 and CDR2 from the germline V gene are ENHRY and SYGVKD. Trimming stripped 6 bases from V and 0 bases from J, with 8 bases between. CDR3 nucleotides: TGTGCCATCAGGCAGGGGATGAACACTGAAGCTTTCTTT. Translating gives CAIRQGMNTEAFF.

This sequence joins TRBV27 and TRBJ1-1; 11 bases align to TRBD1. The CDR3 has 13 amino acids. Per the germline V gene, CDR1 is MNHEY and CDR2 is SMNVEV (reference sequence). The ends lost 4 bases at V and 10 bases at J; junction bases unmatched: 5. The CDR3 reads CASSSGQGARAFF. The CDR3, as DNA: TGTGCCAGCAGTTCAGGACAGGGGGCGAGAGCTTTCTTT.

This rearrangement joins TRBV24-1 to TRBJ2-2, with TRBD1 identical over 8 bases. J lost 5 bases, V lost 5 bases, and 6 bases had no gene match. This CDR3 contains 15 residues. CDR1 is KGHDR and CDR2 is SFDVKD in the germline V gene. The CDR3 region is CATSARGHQTGELFF. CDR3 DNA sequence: TGTGCCACCAGTGCCAGGGGGCATCAAACCGGGGAGCTGTTTTTT.

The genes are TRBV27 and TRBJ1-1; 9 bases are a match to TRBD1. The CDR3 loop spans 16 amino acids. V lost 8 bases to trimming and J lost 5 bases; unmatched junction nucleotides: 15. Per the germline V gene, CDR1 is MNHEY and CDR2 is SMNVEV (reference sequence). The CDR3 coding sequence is TGTGCCAGCCGAGGGACAGGGTCAGTCGGCTTGACTGAAGCTTTCTTT. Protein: CASRGTGSVGLTEAFF.

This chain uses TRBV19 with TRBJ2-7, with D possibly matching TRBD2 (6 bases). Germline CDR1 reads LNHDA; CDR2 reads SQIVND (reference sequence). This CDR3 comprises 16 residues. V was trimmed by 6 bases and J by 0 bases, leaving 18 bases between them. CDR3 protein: CASSVSGTLVSYEQYF. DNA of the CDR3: TGTGCCAGTAGCGTTTCCGGGACTCTTGTCTCCTACGAGCAGTACTTC.